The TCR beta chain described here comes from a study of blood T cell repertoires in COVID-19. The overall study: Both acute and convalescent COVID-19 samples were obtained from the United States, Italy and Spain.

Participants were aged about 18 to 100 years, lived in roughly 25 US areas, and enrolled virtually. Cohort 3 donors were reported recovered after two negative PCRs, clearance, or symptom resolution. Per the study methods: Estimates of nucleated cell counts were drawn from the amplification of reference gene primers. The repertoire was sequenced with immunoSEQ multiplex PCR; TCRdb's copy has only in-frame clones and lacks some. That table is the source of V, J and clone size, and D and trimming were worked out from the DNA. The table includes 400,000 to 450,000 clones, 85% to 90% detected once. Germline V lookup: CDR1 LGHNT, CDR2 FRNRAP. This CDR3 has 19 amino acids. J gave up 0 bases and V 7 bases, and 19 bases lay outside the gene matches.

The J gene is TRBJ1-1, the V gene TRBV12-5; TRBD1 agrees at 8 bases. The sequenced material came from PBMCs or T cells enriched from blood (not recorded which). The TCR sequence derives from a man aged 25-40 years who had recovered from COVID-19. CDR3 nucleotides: TGTGCTAGTGCCAGGGACAGGAAGTCAACTCTGGACTTGAACACTGAAGCTTTCTTT. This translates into CASARDRKSTLDLNTEAFF.